This is a list of T cell receptor beta chains from one sample in a study of T cell clusters in autoimmune cytopenias. After re-calling the multiplex PCR reads, TCRdb lists one entry per CDR3 protein, DNA absent. Its table lists under 15,000 distinct CDR3 sequences. Sample: peripheral blood. The receptors derive from a human donor with an autoimmune cytopenia or autoimmune hepatitis (not recorded which). The CDR3 runs from the conserved cysteine through the conserved F or W. Rows give clone size only sometimes, using once, few, many, or a class for an expanded clone.

V: TRBV6-1
length: 14
J: TRBJ2-1
size: -
CDR3: CASTGRTGDNEQFF

V: TRBV27
length: 15
J: TRBJ2-7
size: medium-sized
CDR3: CASSVRDRDPYEQYF

V: TRBV5-5
length: 14
J: TRBJ1-6
size: -
CDR3: CASSLTGGNSPLHF

V: TRBV19
length: 13
J: TRBJ1-2
size: -
CDR3: CASSIGTVYGYTF

V: TRBV27
length: 15
J: TRBJ2-3
size: -
CDR3: CASSPRTSGTDTQYF

V: TRBV29-1
length: 12
J: TRBJ2-5
size: medium-sized
CDR3: CSTTGTRATQYF

V: TRBV19
length: 14
J: TRBJ2-5
size: medium-sized
CDR3: CASSNRAGEETQYF

V: TRBV19
length: 14
J: TRBJ1-5
size: -
CDR3: CASRSLGVGQPQHF

V: TRBV12-3/TRBV12-4
length: 19
J: TRBJ2-4
size: -
CDR3: CASSFSFRLAGPREDIQYF

V: TRBV6-5
length: 13
J: TRBJ1-2
size: medium-sized
CDR3: CASSKTGNYGYTF